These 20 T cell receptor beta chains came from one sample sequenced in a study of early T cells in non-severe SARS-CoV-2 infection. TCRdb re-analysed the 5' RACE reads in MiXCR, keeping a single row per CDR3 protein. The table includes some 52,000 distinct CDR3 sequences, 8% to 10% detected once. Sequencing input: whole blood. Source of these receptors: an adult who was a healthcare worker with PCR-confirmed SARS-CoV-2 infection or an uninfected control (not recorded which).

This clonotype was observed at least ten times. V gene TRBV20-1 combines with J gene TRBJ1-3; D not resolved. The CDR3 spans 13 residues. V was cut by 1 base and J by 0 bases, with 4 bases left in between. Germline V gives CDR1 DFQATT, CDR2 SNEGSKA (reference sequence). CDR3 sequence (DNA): TGCAGTGCTAGAGTGAACTCTGGAAACACCATATATTTT. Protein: CSARVNSGNTIYF.

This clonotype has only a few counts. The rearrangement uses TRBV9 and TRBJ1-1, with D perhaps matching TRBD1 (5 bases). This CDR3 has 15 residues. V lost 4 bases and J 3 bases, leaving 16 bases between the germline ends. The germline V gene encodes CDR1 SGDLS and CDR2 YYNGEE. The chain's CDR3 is CASSPAQGVYTEAFF. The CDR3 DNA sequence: TGTGCCAGCAGCCCTGCCCAGGGAGTGTACACTGAAGCTTTCTTT.

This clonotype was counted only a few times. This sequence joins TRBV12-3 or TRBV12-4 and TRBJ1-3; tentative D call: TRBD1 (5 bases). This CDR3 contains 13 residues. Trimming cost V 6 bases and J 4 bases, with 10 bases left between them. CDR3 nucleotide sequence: TGTGCCAGCAGCGGGGGAAGAGGAAACACCATATATTTT. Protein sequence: CASSGGRGNTIYF.

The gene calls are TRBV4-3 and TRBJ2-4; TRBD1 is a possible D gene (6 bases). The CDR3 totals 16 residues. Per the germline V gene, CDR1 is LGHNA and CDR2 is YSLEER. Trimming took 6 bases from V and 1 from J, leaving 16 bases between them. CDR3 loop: CASSPNRETAKNIQYF. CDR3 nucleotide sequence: TGCGCCAGCAGTCCTAACAGGGAGACGGCCAAAAACATTCAGTACTTC.

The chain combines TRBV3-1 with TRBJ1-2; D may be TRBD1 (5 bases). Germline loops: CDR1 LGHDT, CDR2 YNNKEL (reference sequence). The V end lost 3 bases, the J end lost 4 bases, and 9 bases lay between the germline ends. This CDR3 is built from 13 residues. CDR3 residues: CASSQGRGYGYTF. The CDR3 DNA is TGTGCCAGCAGCCAGGGGCGCGGCTATGGCTACACCTTC.

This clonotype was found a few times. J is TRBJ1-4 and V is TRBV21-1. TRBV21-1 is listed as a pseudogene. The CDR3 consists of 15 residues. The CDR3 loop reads CASSVGSPNNEKLFF. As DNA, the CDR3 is TGTGCCAGCAGTGTGGGCAGCCCGAACAATGAAAAACTGTTTTTT.

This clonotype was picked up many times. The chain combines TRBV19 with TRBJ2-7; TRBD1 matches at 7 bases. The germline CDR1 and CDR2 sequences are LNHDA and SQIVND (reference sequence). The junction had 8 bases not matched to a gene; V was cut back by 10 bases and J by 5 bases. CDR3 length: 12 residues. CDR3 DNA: TGTGCCACCTCAGAGGGGGCCCACGAGCAGTACTTC. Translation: CATSEGAHEQYF.

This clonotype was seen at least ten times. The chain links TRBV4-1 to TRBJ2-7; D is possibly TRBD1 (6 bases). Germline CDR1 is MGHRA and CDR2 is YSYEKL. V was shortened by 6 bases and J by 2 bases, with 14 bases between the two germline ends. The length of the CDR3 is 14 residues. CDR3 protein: CASRGTGSPYEQYF. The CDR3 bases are TGCGCCAGCAGGGGAACAGGGTCTCCCTACGAGCAGTACTTC.

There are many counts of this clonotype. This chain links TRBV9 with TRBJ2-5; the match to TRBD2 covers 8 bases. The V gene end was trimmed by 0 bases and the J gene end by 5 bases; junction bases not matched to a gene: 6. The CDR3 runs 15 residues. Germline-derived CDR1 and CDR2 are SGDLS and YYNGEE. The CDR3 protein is CASSVVGSGDETQYF. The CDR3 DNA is TGTGCCAGCAGCGTAGTCGGTAGCGGGGATGAGACCCAGTACTTC.

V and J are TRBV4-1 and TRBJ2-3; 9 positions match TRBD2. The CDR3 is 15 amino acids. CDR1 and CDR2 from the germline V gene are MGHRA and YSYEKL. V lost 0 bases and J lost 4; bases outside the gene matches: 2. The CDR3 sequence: CASSQERGGPDTQYF. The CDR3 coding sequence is TGCGCCAGCAGCCAAGAGCGGGGGGGCCCAGATACGCAGTATTTT.

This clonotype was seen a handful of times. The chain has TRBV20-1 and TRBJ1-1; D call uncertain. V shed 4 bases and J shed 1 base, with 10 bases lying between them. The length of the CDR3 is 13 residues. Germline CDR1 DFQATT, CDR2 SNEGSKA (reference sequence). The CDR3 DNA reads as TGCAGTGCTACAGCGACACGGAACACTGAAGCTTTCTTT. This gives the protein CSATATRNTEAFF.

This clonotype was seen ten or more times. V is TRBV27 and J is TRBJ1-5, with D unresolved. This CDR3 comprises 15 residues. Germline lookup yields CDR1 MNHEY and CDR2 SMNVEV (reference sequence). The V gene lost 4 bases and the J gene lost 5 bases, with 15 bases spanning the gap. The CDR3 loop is CASSSSLPQDQPQHF. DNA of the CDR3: TGTGCCAGCAGTTCCTCGCTGCCCCAAGATCAGCCCCAGCATTTT.

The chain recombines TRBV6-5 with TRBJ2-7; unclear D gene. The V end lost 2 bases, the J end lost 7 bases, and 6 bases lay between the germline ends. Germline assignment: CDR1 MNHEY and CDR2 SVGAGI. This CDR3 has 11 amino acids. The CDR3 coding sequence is TGTGCCAGCAGTTACGCGCTGGAGCAGTACTTC. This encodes CASSYALEQYF.

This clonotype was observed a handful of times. CDR3 region: CASSLGTSGTYNEQFF. CDR3 DNA sequence: TGTGCCAGCAGCTTAGGGACTAGCGGGACCTACAATGAGCAGTTCTTC. J is TRBJ2-1 and V is TRBV7-9, with 12 bases that match TRBD2. CDR1 and CDR2 (germline): SEHNR, FQNEAQ (reference sequence). V trimming: 1 base; J trimming: 2 bases; junction bases outside the gene matches: 0. This CDR3 is 16 amino acids long.

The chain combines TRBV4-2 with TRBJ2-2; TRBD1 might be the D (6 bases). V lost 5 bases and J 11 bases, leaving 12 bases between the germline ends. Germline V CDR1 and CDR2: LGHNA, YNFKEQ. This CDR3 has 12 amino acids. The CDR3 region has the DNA TGTGCCAGCAGCGGACAGTCCCAAGAGCTGTTTTTT. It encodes CASSGQSQELFF.

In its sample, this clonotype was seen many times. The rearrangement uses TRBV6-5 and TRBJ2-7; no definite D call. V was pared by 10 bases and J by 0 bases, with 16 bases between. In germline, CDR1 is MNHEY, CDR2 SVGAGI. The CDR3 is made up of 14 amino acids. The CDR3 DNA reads TGTGCCACTACAAGAGGTCCTACCTCCTACGAGCAGTACTTC. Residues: CATTRGPTSYEQYF.

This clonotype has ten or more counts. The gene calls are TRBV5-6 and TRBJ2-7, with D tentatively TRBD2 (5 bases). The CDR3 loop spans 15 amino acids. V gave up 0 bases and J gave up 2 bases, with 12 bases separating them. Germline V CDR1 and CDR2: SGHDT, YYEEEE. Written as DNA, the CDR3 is TGTGCCAGCAGCTTGGTCGCTGGCGGGCCCTACGAGCAGTACTTC. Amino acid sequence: CASSLVAGGPYEQYF. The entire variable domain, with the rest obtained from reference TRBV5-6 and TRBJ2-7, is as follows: DAGVTQSPTHLIKTRGQQVTLRCSPKSGHDTVSWYQQALGQGPQFIFQYYEEEERQRGNFPDRFSGHQFPNYSSELNVNALLLGDSALYLCASSLVAGGPYEQYFGPGTRLTVT.

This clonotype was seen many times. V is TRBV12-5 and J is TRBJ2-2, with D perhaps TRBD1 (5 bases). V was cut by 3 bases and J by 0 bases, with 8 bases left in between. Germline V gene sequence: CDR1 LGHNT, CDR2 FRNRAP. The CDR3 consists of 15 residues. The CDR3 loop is CASGFQGSNTGELFF. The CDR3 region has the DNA TGTGCTAGTGGTTTTCAGGGCTCGAACACCGGGGAGCTGTTTTTT.

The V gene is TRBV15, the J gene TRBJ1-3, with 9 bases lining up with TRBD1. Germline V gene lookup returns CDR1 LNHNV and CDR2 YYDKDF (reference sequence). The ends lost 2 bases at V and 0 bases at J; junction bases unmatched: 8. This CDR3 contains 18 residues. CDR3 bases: TGTGCCACCAGCAGAAGTAGACAGGGGGATTTCTCTGGAAACACCATATATTTT. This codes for CATSRSRQGDFSGNTIYF.

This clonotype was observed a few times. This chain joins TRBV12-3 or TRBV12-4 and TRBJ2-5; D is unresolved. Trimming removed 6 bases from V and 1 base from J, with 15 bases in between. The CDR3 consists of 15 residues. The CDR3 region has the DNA TGTGCCAGCAGCCATTTAGGCGGATCCCAAGAGACCCAGTACTTC. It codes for CASSHLGGSQETQYF.